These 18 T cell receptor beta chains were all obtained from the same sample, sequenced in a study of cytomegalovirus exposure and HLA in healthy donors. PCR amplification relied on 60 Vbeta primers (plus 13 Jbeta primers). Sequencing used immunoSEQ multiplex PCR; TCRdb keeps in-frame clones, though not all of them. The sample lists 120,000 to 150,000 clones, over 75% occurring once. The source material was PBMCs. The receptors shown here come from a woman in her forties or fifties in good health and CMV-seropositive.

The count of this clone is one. This CDR3 is CASSPLDRGYEQYF. The CDR3, as DNA: TGTGCCAGCTCACCGTTGGACAGGGGCTACGAGCAGTACTTC. J is TRBJ2-7 and V is TRBV18; TRBD1 aligns across 9 bases. The CDR3 covers 14 residues. V was pared by 3 bases and J by 3 bases, with 3 bases of the junction left unmatched. Germline V gives CDR1 KGHSH, CDR2 LQKENI.

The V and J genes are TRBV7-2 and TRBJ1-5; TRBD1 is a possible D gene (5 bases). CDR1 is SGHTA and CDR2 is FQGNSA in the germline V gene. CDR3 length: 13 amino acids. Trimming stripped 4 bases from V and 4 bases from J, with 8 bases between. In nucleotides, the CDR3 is TGTGCCAGCAGCTCAGGGAGGAATCAGCCCCAGCATTTT. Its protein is CASSSGRNQPQHF.

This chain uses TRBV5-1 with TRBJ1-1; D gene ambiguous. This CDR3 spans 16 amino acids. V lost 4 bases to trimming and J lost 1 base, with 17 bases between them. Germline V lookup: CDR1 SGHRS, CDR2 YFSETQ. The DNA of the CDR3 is TGCGCCAGCAGCCCGGAAGAAGAGACACGGAACACTGAAGCTTTCTTT. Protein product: CASSPEEETRNTEAFF. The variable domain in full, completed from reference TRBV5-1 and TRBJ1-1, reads KAGVTQTPRYLIKTRGQQVTLSCSPISGHRSVSWYQQTPGQGLQFLFEYFSETQRNKGNFPGRFSGRQFSNSRSEMNVSTLELGDSALYLCASSPEEETRNTEAFFGQGTRLTVV.

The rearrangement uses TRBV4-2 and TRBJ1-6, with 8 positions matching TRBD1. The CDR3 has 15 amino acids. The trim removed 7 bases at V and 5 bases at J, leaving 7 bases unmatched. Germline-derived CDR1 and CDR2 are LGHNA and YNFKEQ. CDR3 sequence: CASNIDRGNNSPLHF. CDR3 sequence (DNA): TGTGCCAGCAACATAGACAGGGGTAATAATTCACCCCTCCACTTT.

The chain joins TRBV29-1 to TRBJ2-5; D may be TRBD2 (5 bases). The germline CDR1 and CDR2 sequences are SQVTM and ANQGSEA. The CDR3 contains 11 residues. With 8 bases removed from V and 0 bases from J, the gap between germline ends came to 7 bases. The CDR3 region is CSYGDQETQYF. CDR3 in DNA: TGCAGCTACGGGGACCAAGAGACCCAGTACTTC.

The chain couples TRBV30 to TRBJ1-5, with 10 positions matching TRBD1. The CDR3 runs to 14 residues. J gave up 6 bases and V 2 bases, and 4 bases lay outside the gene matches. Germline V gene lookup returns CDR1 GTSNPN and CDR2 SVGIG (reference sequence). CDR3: CAWSTTGGTQPQHF. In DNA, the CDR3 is TGTGCCTGGAGTACGACAGGGGGCACTCAGCCCCAGCATTTT.

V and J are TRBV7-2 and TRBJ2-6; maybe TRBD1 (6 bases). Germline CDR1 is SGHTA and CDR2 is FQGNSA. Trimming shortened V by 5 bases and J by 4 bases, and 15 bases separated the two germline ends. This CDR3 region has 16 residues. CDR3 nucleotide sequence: TGTGCCAGCAGCCAACAGGACAGAAGAGGGGCCAACGTCCTGACTTTC. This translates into CASSQQDRRGANVLTF.

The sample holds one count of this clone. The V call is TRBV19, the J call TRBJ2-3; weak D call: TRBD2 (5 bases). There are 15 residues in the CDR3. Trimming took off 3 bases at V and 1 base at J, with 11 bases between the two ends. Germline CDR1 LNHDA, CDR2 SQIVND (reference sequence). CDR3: CASSIPAGGTDTQYF. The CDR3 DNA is TGTGCCAGTAGTATCCCAGCCGGGGGCACAGATACGCAGTATTTT.

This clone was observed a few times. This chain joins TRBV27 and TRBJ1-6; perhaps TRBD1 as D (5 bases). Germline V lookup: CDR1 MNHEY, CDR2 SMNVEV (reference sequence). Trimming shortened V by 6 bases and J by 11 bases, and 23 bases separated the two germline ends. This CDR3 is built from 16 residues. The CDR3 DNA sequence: TGTGCCAGCAGGGATCACACAGTTCATGTAGGGGCACCCCTCCACTTT. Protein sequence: CASRDHTVHVGAPLHF.

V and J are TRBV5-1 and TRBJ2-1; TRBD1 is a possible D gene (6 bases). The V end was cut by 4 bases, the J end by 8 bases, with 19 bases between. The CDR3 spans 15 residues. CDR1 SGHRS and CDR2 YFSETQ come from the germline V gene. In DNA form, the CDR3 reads TGCGCCAGCAGCCCCCGGGACCCGCAGGGGCATGAGCAGTTCTTC. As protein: CASSPRDPQGHEQFF.

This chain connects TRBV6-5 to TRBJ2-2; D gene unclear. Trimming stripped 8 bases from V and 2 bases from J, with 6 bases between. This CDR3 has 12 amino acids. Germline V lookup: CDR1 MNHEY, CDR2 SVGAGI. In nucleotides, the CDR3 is TGTGCCAGCGAACAAAACACCGGGGAGCTGTTTTTT. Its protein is CASEQNTGELFF.

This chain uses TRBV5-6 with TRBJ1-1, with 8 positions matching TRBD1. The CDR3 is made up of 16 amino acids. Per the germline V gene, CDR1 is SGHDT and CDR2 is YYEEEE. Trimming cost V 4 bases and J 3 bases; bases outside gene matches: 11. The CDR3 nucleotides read TGTGCCAGCAGCCTCGCCGGACAGGGATCGTACACTGAAGCTTTCTTT. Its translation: CASSLAGQGSYTEAFF. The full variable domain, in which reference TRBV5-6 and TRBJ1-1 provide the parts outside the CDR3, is DAGVTQSPTHLIKTRGQQVTLRCSPKSGHDTVSWYQQALGQGPQFIFQYYEEEERQRGNFPDRFSGHQFPNYSSELNVNALLLGDSALYLCASSLAGQGSYTEAFFGQGTRLTVV.

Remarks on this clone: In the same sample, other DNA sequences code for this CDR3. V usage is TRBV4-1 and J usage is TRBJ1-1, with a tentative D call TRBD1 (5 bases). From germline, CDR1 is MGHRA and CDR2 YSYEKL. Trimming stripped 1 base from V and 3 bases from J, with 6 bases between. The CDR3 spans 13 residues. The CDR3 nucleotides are TGCGCCAGCAGCCAAGCGGGGGACACTGAAGCTTTCTTT. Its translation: CASSQAGDTEAFF.

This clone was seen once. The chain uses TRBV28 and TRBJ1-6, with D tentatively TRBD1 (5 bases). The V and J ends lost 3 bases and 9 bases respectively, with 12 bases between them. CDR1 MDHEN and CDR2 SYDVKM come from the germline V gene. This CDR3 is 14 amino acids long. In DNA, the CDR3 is TGTGCCAGCAGTTTGACAGCCGGAAGTTCACCCCTCCACTTT. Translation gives CASSLTAGSSPLHF.

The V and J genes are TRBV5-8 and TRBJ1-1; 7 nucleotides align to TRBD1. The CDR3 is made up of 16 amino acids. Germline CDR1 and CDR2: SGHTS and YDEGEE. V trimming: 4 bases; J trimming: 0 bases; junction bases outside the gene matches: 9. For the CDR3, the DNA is TGTGCCAGCAGCATAGACAGGGCCTACATGAACACTGAAGCTTTCTTT. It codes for CASSIDRAYMNTEAFF.

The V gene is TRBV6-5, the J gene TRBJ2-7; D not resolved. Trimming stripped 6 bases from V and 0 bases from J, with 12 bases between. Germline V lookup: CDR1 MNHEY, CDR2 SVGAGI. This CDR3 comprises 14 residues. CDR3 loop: CASSAGEGSYEQYF. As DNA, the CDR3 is TGTGCCAGCAGCGCCGGAGAAGGCTCCTACGAGCAGTACTTC.

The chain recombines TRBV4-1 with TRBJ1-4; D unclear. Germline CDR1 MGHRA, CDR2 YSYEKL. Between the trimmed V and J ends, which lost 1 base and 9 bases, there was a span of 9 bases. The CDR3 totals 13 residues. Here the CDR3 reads CASSQGVPQKLFF. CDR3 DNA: TGCGCCAGCAGCCAAGGAGTACCACAAAAACTGTTTTTT.

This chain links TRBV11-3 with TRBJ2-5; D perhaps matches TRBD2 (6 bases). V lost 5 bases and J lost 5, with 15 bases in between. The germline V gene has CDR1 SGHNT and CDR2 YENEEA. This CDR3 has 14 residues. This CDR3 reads CASSPSVGGETQYF. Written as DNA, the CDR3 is TGTGCCAGCAGCCCATCCGTCGGAGGGGAGACCCAGTACTTC.